These T cell receptor beta chains were read from a single sample in a study of identical twins. Each CDR3 protein is one row after TCRdb ran MiXCR on the 5' RACE reads. There are some 250,000 distinct CDR3 sequences in the sample; 12% occur only once, and around 4% lies in the top ten. The data also belong to a second study, concerning yellow fever vaccine responses in identical twins.

The specimen was memory (CD45RO+) T cells sorted from blood. All receptors come from a woman between 18 and 30 years old in good health. CDR3s leave out the opening cysteine and the closing phenylalanine or tryptophan. Each record gives: CDR3 protein, J gene, V gene.

cdr3_aa: ASSWGLEVGRELF
j_call: TRBJ2-2
v_call: TRBV12-3/TRBV12-4

cdr3_aa: ASRSPGQNYGYT
j_call: TRBJ1-2
v_call: TRBV6-1

cdr3_aa: ASSMGGNFGELF
j_call: TRBJ2-2
v_call: TRBV11-3

cdr3_aa: AVEVGNTIY
j_call: TRBJ1-3
v_call: TRBV24-1

cdr3_aa: ASSQSDGPYEQY
j_call: TRBJ2-7
v_call: TRBV2

cdr3_aa: ASSYLATRFQETQY
j_call: TRBJ2-5
v_call: TRBV6-2/TRBV6-3

cdr3_aa: ASSYSKVPSSGTTSTDTQY
j_call: TRBJ2-3
v_call: TRBV6-2/TRBV6-3

cdr3_aa: ASSLGTKSTDTQY
j_call: TRBJ2-3
v_call: TRBV5-1

cdr3_aa: ASSPWGVNTGELF
j_call: TRBJ2-2
v_call: TRBV5-1

cdr3_aa: ASSPDRGTYEQY
j_call: TRBJ2-7
v_call: TRBV5-1

cdr3_aa: ASSGTEINYEQY
j_call: TRBJ2-7
v_call: TRBV28

cdr3_aa: ASSPRDRARTDTQY
j_call: TRBJ2-3
v_call: TRBV5-1

cdr3_aa: ASSRSGRASDTQY
j_call: TRBJ2-3
v_call: TRBV14

cdr3_aa: ASSRQGVAKNIQY
j_call: TRBJ2-4
v_call: TRBV7-2

cdr3_aa: ASSQGRRQNNEQF
j_call: TRBJ2-1
v_call: TRBV3-1

cdr3_aa: ASSYSTEHQPQH
j_call: TRBJ1-5
v_call: TRBV6-2/TRBV6-3

cdr3_aa: ASSLDGRVTETQY
j_call: TRBJ2-5
v_call: TRBV5-5

cdr3_aa: ASSPARQNYGYT
j_call: TRBJ1-2
v_call: TRBV18

cdr3_aa: SAIGQDSYEQY
j_call: TRBJ2-7
v_call: TRBV20-1

cdr3_aa: ASKNTGELF
j_call: TRBJ2-2
v_call: TRBV7-2

cdr3_aa: ASSSVAGLYNEQF
j_call: TRBJ2-1
v_call: TRBV7-6

cdr3_aa: SGDYLGHNEQF
j_call: TRBJ2-1
v_call: TRBV20-1

cdr3_aa: SVAAGGSNQPQH
j_call: TRBJ1-5
v_call: TRBV29-1

cdr3_aa: ASSPAGTVNTGELF
j_call: TRBJ2-2
v_call: TRBV5-1

cdr3_aa: ASSLGTGSSGANVLT
j_call: TRBJ2-6
v_call: TRBV3-1

cdr3_aa: AWSVPSGSTGELF
j_call: TRBJ2-2
v_call: TRBV30

cdr3_aa: ASSPGTSGYTDTQY
j_call: TRBJ2-3
v_call: TRBV3-1

cdr3_aa: ASSEAAGGSDTQY
j_call: TRBJ2-3
v_call: TRBV11-2